A single sample gave rise to the 16 T cell receptor beta chains below, sequenced in a study of regulatory T cells in long-lasting Graves disease. To make TCR beta libraries, researchers used iRepertoire HTBI primers and Arm-PCR of CDR3 regions. One entry per CDR3 protein results from TCRdb running MiXCR on the multiplex PCR reads. The repertoire holds fewer than 450,000 distinct CDR3 sequences, with 15% as singletons. The sample's time point: newly diagnosed GD, antithyroid drugs for less than 3 months. Preparation of the TCR library used RNA extracted from PBMCs. The same specimen was also included in a second study, on T cells in Graves' hyperthyroidism and ophthalmopathy.

Source: peripheral blood mononuclear cells (PBMCs), taken at new diagnosis, from a patient treated with antithyroid drugs. The source is a woman between 40 and 55 years old with Graves disease.

This clonotype was seen a few times. The V call is TRBV20-1, the J call TRBJ1-1; D gene uncertain. Germline lookup yields CDR1 DFQATT and CDR2 SNEGSKA (reference sequence). Trimming took off 1 base at V and 1 base at J, with 7 bases between the two ends. The CDR3 covers 13 residues. CDR3 DNA sequence: TGCAGTGCTAGAGTAAGTCCGAACACTGAAGCTTTCTTT. This codes for CSARVSPNTEAFF.

This clonotype turned up a few times. The chain employs TRBV5-6 and TRBJ2-5; 9 nucleotides align to TRBD2. Germline V gene data show CDR1 as SGHDT and CDR2 as YYEEEE. CDR3 length: 16 amino acids. The V and J ends lost 1 base and 4 bases, in that order; junction bases with no gene match: 8. In DNA, the CDR3 is TGTGCCAGCAGCTTGATTGGGACTAGCATCAGAGAGACCCAGTACTTC. Translating gives CASSLIGTSIRETQYF.

Many counts were recorded for this clonotype. J is TRBJ1-2 and V is TRBV19, with D maybe TRBD1 (5 bases). The CDR3 is 15 amino acids. The germline V and J ends were trimmed by 6 bases and 0 bases, with 14 bases remaining between them. CDR1 LNHDA and CDR2 SQIVND come from the germline V gene (reference sequence). As DNA, the CDR3 is TGTGCCAGTAGCCCGGACGGGGCGACTAACTATGGCTACACCTTC. It translates to CASSPDGATNYGYTF.

The V gene is TRBV28, the J gene TRBJ1-4, with TRBD1 matching over 8 bases. This CDR3 spans 16 amino acids. Per germline, CDR1 MDHEN and CDR2 SYDVKM. V gave up 7 bases and J gave up 3 bases; unmatched junction bases: 10. The CDR3 DNA is TGTGCCAGCAAAAATCCAGGGGGCGCGGCTAATGAAAAACTGTTTTTT. Its protein product is CASKNPGGAANEKLFF.

This clonotype showed up many times. V gene TRBV6-1 combines with J gene TRBJ2-7; 7 bases fit TRBD2. The CDR3 is 14 residues long. CDR1 MNHNS and CDR2 SASEGT come from the germline V gene. The junction had 9 bases not matched to a gene; V was cut back by 8 bases and J by 2 bases. CDR3 DNA: TGTGCCAGCGGAGCCCGTCGGGGGGCCTACGAGCAGTACTTC. Translated, it gives CASGARRGAYEQYF.

In regard to this clonotype: This may come from a read error, since a much larger clone is one base off. This chain joins TRBV18 and TRBJ1-1, with 7 bases identical to TRBD1. The CDR3 spans 16 residues. J lost 0 bases, V lost 4 bases, and 8 bases had no gene match. Germline V CDR1 and CDR2: KGHSH, LQKENI. In DNA, the CDR3 is TGTGCCAGCTCACTGGGACAGCCCGATCTGAACACTGAAGCTTTCTTT. Amino acid sequence: CASSLGQPDLNTEAFF.

This clonotype was recorded a few times. The gene calls are TRBV4-1 and TRBJ1-5; weak D call: TRBD1 (6 bases). CDR3 length: 16 amino acids. Trimming removed 1 base from V and 7 bases from J, with 17 bases in between. CDR1 MGHRA and CDR2 YSYEKL come from the germline V gene. CDR3 residues: CASSQGGRGSGQPQHF. CDR3 sequence (DNA): TGCGCCAGCAGCCAAGGGGGCAGGGGCTCAGGACAGCCCCAGCATTTT.

This clonotype has more than one count but fewer than ten. The chain links TRBV9 to TRBJ2-5, with TRBD1 identical over 7 bases. The CDR3 is made up of 14 amino acids. Per germline, CDR1 SGDLS and CDR2 YYNGEE. The J segment lost 5 bases and the V segment lost 4 bases, leaving 8 bases of the junction unmatched. The CDR3 protein is CASSPTGARETQYF. The DNA for the CDR3 is TGTGCCAGCAGCCCAACAGGGGCGCGGGAGACCCAGTACTTC.

This clonotype was found many times. The chain combines TRBV5-1 with TRBJ2-7; tentatively, D is TRBD1 (5 bases). Trimming stripped 0 bases from V and 7 bases from J, with 11 bases between. This CDR3 has 13 amino acids. CDR1 SGHRS and CDR2 YFSETQ come from the germline V gene. CDR3 in DNA: TGCGCCAGCAGCTTGGTAGACCAGGGAGAGCAGTACTTC. Protein: CASSLVDQGEQYF. Looking up the rest from reference TRBV5-1 and TRBJ2-7 gives the full variable domain: KAGVTQTPRYLIKTRGQQVTLSCSPISGHRSVSWYQQTPGQGLQFLFEYFSETQRNKGNFPGRFSGRQFSNSRSEMNVSTLELGDSALYLCASSLVDQGEQYFGPGTRLTVT.

A note on this clonotype: Germline is not matched at one junction end, which may reflect a read error. As DNA, the CDR3 is TGTGCCAGCAGTCTCCCCGGGGGGGCTGACTACAATGAGCGGTTCTTC. Its protein is CASSLPGGADYNERFF. The chain combines TRBV28 with TRBJ2-1, with 8 bases matching TRBD2. Germline V gene lookup returns CDR1 MDHEN and CDR2 SYDVKM. This CDR3 region has 16 residues.

This rearrangement joins TRBV14 to TRBJ2-7; D is unclear. Trimming stripped 11 bases from V and 4 bases from J, with 6 bases between. The CDR3 extends over 9 amino acids. Per germline, CDR1 SGHDN and CDR2 FVKESK. In DNA form, the CDR3 reads TGTGCCCATCGGTACGAGCAGTACTTC. This encodes CAHRYEQYF.

This clonotype was seen repeatedly, ten times or more. V usage is TRBV12-3 or TRBV12-4 and J usage is TRBJ2-3, with TRBD2 matching 10 bases. The CDR3 runs to 18 residues. Losses at the gene ends were 4 bases for V and 0 bases for J; bases not matched to a gene: 10. The DNA of the CDR3 is TGTGCCAGCAGTTCGCTGCCTAGCGGGAGTCCTAGCACAGATACGCAGTATTTT. It codes for CASSSLPSGSPSTDTQYF.

At least ten counts were recorded for this clonotype. The chain carries TRBV11-2 and TRBJ2-2, with TRBD2 as a possible D gene (5 bases). Between the trimmed V and J ends, which lost 3 bases and 4 bases, there was a span of 9 bases. Germline V gene data show CDR1 as SGHAT and CDR2 as FQNNGV. The CDR3 totals 14 residues. CDR3 region: CASSFNRGTGELFF. CDR3 nucleotide sequence: TGTGCCAGCAGCTTTAACCGGGGCACCGGGGAGCTGTTTTTT.

Many counts were recorded for this clonotype. The chain carries TRBV19 and TRBJ2-7; 12 bases match TRBD1. CDR3 size: 15 residues. From germline, CDR1 is LNHDA and CDR2 SQIVND (reference sequence). After removal of 4 bases from V and 7 bases from J, the junction contained 8 bases not matched to a gene. The CDR3 is CASSTSGQGAWEQYF. CDR3 DNA: TGTGCCAGTAGTACCTCGGGACAGGGGGCGTGGGAGCAGTACTTC.

A remark on this clonotype: This may stem from a read error, because a much larger clone lies one nucleotide away. The rearrangement joins TRBV30 to TRBJ2-5, with TRBD2 matching over 8 bases. In germline, CDR1 is GTSNPN, CDR2 SVGIG (reference sequence). The CDR3 length is 14 residues. The CDR3 coding sequence is TGTGCCTGGAGTGCGTCTAGCGGGCTCAAGACCCAGTGCTTC. Protein sequence: CAWSASSGLKTQCF.

Comment on this clonotype: With a much larger clone just one base away, this may be a read error. The CDR3 sequence is CASSPPGNQYERYF. The CDR3 bases are TGTGCCAGCAGCCCCCCCGGGAACCAGTACGAGCGGTACTTC. The chain has TRBV5-5 and TRBJ2-7; weak D call: TRBD2 (5 bases). The CDR3 sequence is 14 residues long. CDR1 and CDR2 from the germline V gene are SGHKS and YYEKEE (reference sequence). The full variable domain, in which reference TRBV5-5 and TRBJ2-7 provide the parts outside the CDR3, is DAGVTQSPTHLIKTRGQQVTLRCSPISGHKSVSWYQQVLGQGPQFIFQYYEKEERGRGNFPDRFSARQFPNYSSELNVNALLLGDSALYLCASSPPGNQYERYFGPGTRLTVT.